This T cell receptor (beta chain) was found in a study of cytomegalovirus exposure and HLA in healthy donors. Points from the study as a whole: Previously analyzed data showed that most TCR beta V segments were productive at a frequency of about 90% or about 30%. Per a later analysis, HLA-associated TCR beta chains showed more clonal expansion than other, equally common TCR beta chains.

To note about this clone: Its cognate antigen is unknown.

13 Jbeta primers and 60 Vbeta primers were used for the PCR. Original processing methods: Some 11 million of the 60 million to 80 million unique TCR beta chains counted in a later analysis were shared. Assay used: immunoSEQ multiplex PCR; TCRdb lists only in-frame clones, some missing. That table supplies the V and J calls and clone size; D and trimming were determined from the DNA. This sample carries around 110,000 clones, around 75% of them seen once, and the ten largest clones take 1.5% to 2%. The V end lost 6 bases, the J end lost 4 bases, and 7 bases lay between the germline ends. The germline V gene has CDR1 MNHEY and CDR2 SMNVEV (reference sequence). The CDR3 extends over 13 amino acids. As for the donors, each was a healthy bone marrow donor.

This TCR was recovered from a woman between 18 and 29 years old in good health and CMV-seronegative. The specimen sequenced was PBMCs. The rearrangement joins TRBV27 to TRBJ1-6; D gene uncertain. The CDR3 DNA sequence: TGTGCCAGCAGCCCGGGGTATAATTCACCCCTCCACTTT. It translates to CASSPGYNSPLHF.